One sample yielded the 18 T cell receptor beta chains listed below, sequenced in a study of response to subunit inactivated influenza vaccine. TCRdb processed the RT-PCR reads anew with MiXCR; each CDR3 protein has one entry. The sample lists some 800,000 distinct CDR3 sequences, less than 25% seen once, with roughly a tenth in the top ten. Here the sequenced sample was PBMCs from blood, taken around 5 days after vaccination. These receptors all come from a man aged 45-65 years who received an inactivated influenza vaccine.

The chain links TRBV6-1 to TRBJ2-1; no clear D gene. This CDR3 spans 15 amino acids. Looked up from germline, CDR1 is MNHNS and CDR2 is SASEGT. Deletions cut 5 bases from V and 3 bases from J, with 14 bases between. The CDR3 DNA is TGTGCCAGCAGTATGCCATTACGCAGCTACAATGAGCAGTTCTTC. Its protein product is CASSMPLRSYNEQFF.

The gene calls are TRBV7-2 and TRBJ2-5; D gene uncertain. The germline V gene encodes CDR1 SGHTA and CDR2 FQGNSA. V dropped 3 bases and J dropped 1 base, with 6 bases sitting between them. The CDR3 contains 13 residues. This chain's CDR3 is CASSFSFQETQYF. The CDR3 DNA sequence: TGTGCCAGCAGCTTCTCGTTCCAAGAGACCCAGTACTTC.

The rearrangement uses TRBV20-1 and TRBJ2-5; 7 bases match TRBD1. In germline, CDR1 is DFQATT, CDR2 SNEGSKA (reference sequence). The V segment lost 0 bases and the J segment 10 bases; nucleotides outside the gene matches: 14. The CDR3 is 15 amino acids. The chain's CDR3 is CSARDATGTAGNQYF. The CDR3, as DNA: TGCAGTGCTAGAGACGCCACCGGGACAGCCGGGAACCAGTACTTC.

The J gene is TRBJ1-6, the V gene TRBV20-1; D ambiguous. Trimming pared 6 bases from V and 5 bases from J, leaving 14 bases between. The germline V gene encodes CDR1 DFQATT and CDR2 SNEGSKA (reference sequence). The CDR3 totals 14 residues. The CDR3 coding sequence is TGCAGTGCCAGGACCCGCGGGGATAATTCACCCCTCCACTTT. Encoded protein: CSARTRGDNSPLHF.

The table lists this clonotype with many counts. The DNA of the CDR3 is TGTGCCAGCAGTTACCCCCTCAATGAGCAGTTCTTC. Encoded protein: CASSYPLNEQFF. The chain carries TRBV6-6 and TRBJ2-1; D is ambiguous. The CDR3 loop spans 12 amino acids. The V gene's germline CDR1 is MNHNY and CDR2 SVGAGI (reference sequence). Between the trimmed V and J ends, which lost 2 bases and 6 bases, there was a span of 5 bases.

This clonotype came up a few times. This chain links TRBV4-2 with TRBJ2-2; D uncertain. The CDR3 length is 17 residues. V was shortened by 0 bases and J by 2 bases, with 13 bases between the two germline ends. The germline V gene encodes CDR1 LGHNA and CDR2 YNFKEQ. The CDR3 loop reads CASSQDLWTANTGELFF. CDR3 nucleotide sequence: TGTGCCAGCAGCCAAGATCTTTGGACGGCTAACACCGGGGAGCTGTTTTTT.

This chain uses TRBV6-1 with TRBJ2-7; TRBD1 matches at 8 bases. The V gene's germline CDR1 is MNHNS and CDR2 SASEGT. With V trimmed by 2 bases and J by 0 bases, 3 bases remained unmatched. The CDR3 length is 15 residues. The CDR3 reads CASSEPTGVSYEQYF. The CDR3 DNA follows: TGTGCCAGCAGTGAACCGACAGGGGTCTCCTACGAGCAGTACTTC.

This clonotype has more than one count but fewer than ten. The chain couples TRBV6-1 to TRBJ1-6; no clear D gene. The germline V gene encodes CDR1 MNHNS and CDR2 SASEGT. This CDR3 has 16 residues. Trimming shortened V by 6 bases and J by 7 bases, and 19 bases separated the two germline ends. Here the CDR3 reads CASSPIGSLGNSPLHF. CDR3 DNA: TGTGCCAGCAGCCCTATTGGGTCCTTAGGGAATTCACCCCTCCACTTT.

This clonotype was picked up many times. The V call is TRBV28, the J call TRBJ1-5; possibly TRBD1 for D (5 bases). Germline lookup yields CDR1 MDHEN and CDR2 SYDVKM. The germline V and J ends were trimmed by 11 bases and 4 bases, with 15 bases remaining between them. CDR3 size: 13 residues. Here the CDR3 DNA reads TGTGCCCACTCAGAGACAGCTAATCAGCCCCAGCATTTT. It codes for CAHSETANQPQHF.

This clonotype has only a few counts. The chain has TRBV20-1 and TRBJ2-7; no definite D call. The CDR3 has 13 residues. Germline V gene data show CDR1 as DFQATT and CDR2 as SNEGSKA (reference sequence). Trimming took off 0 bases at V and 0 bases at J, with 6 bases between the two ends. The CDR3 coding sequence is TGCAGTGCTAGAGAGGAGAGCTCCTACGAGCAGTACTTC. This sequence encodes CSAREESSYEQYF.

This clonotype was observed a few times. The chain uses TRBV18 and TRBJ2-5, with D hard to call. CDR3 length equals 13 residues. Deletions cut 3 bases from V and 0 bases from J, with 5 bases between. Germline V gene sequence: CDR1 KGHSH, CDR2 LQKENI. In DNA, the CDR3 is TGTGCCAGCTCACCGAAGTACCAAGAGACCCAGTACTTC. Its protein is CASSPKYQETQYF. The whole variable domain, filled in from reference TRBV18 and TRBJ2-5, reads NAGVMQNPRHLVRRRGQEARLRCSPMKGHSHVYWYRQLPEEGLKFMVYLQKENIIDESGMPKERFSAEFPKEGPSILRIQQVVRGDSAAYFCASSPKYQETQYFGPGTRLLVL.

The V and J genes are TRBV5-1 and TRBJ2-3; 11 bases line up with TRBD1. V was clipped by 4 bases and J by 2 bases; unmatched bases: 9. Germline lookup yields CDR1 SGHRS and CDR2 YFSETQ. This CDR3 has 17 residues. The chain's CDR3 is CASSPGQGATYTDTQYF. CDR3 coding DNA: TGCGCCAGCAGCCCAGGACAGGGGGCGACCTACACAGATACGCAGTATTTT.

Comments on this clonotype: The junction departs from germline at one end; a sequencing error may be responsible. The chain is built from TRBV20-1 and TRBJ2-3; 9 bases line up with TRBD2. The CDR3 loop spans 16 amino acids. CDR1 is DFQATT, CDR2 SNEGSKA, per germline (reference sequence). The CDR3 nucleotides read TGCTGTGCTAGGCTTGGACTAGCGACCGCGACAGATACGCAGTATTTT. It is translated as CCARLGLATATDTQYF.

The sample holds a few counts of this clonotype. The chain's CDR3 is CASSYKGRGRYEQYF. The CDR3 DNA is TGTGCCAGCAGTTACAAGGGCAGGGGGCGCTACGAGCAGTACTTC. V is TRBV6-5 and J is TRBJ2-7; 8 bases line up with TRBD1. This CDR3 is 15 amino acids long. Germline assignment: CDR1 MNHEY and CDR2 SVGAGI. V was clipped by 2 bases and J by 3 bases; unmatched bases: 6.

The chain has TRBV29-1 and TRBJ2-6, with TRBD1 identical over 10 bases. V lost 7 bases to trimming and J lost 0 bases; unmatched junction nucleotides: 6. Germline-derived CDR1 and CDR2 are SQVTM and ANQGSEA. The CDR3 covers 16 residues. CDR3 protein: CSAWDRGSSGANVLTF. Here the CDR3 DNA reads TGCAGCGCGTGGGACAGGGGTAGCTCTGGGGCCAACGTCCTGACTTTC.

In its sample, this clonotype was seen a few times. The CDR3 sequence is CSARPGTSGRGEQYF. The CDR3 bases are TGCAGTGCTAGACCTGGGACTAGCGGGAGAGGCGAGCAGTACTTC. V gene TRBV20-1 combines with J gene TRBJ2-7, with 14 bases identical to TRBD2. In germline, CDR1 is DFQATT, CDR2 SNEGSKA (reference sequence). CDR3 length: 15 amino acids. V lost 2 bases and J lost 6; bases outside the gene matches: 6.

The chain couples TRBV7-3 to TRBJ2-5; tentatively, D is TRBD1 (5 bases). The length of the CDR3 is 15 residues. CDR1 SGHTA and CDR2 FQGTGA come from the germline V gene. Between the trimmed V and J ends, which lost 4 bases and 4 bases, there was a span of 16 bases. The DNA of the CDR3 is TGTGCCAGCAGCTCGGCAGGGTTGTATGGAGAGACCCAGTACTTC. As protein: CASSSAGLYGETQYF.

This clonotype has ten or more counts. This sequence joins TRBV20-1 and TRBJ1-2; weak D call: TRBD1 (5 bases). The V end lost 1 base, the J end lost 2 bases, and 8 bases lay between the germline ends. The CDR3 runs to 13 residues. Germline lookup yields CDR1 DFQATT and CDR2 SNEGSKA (reference sequence). The CDR3 region is CSARVTANYGYTF. The CDR3 DNA reads TGCAGTGCTAGAGTGACAGCCAACTATGGCTACACCTTC.